This TCR beta chain was sequenced for a study of T cell repertoires in cytomegalovirus infection. The V end was cut by 1 base, the J end by 3 bases, with 15 bases between. This CDR3 has 16 residues. CDR1 is LNHDA, CDR2 SQIVND, per germline (reference sequence). This clonotype was found a few times. Its antigen is unidentified. From the reads, TCRdb called clonotypes with MiXCR, one entry per CDR3 protein. The sample consists of roughly 860,000 distinct CDR3 sequences, around a third of them appearing once. The sequence was collected from a human donor in good health (CMV status not recorded). Some clones in this sample may be carry-over from other donors' samples. This rearrangement joins TRBV19 to TRBJ1-1, with D possibly TRBD1 on 5 matching bases. The sequencing used cultured CD8+ T cells from PBMCs, collected from culture after CMV antigen stimulation. CDR3 in amino acids: CASSIAENSGDTEAFF. The DNA of the CDR3 is TGTGCCAGTAGTATAGCCGAAAACTCGGGGGACACTGAAGCTTTCTTT. The full variable domain, with the rest looked up from reference TRBV19 and TRBJ1-1, is DGGITQSPKYLFRKEGQNVTLSCEQNLNHDAMYWYRQDPGQGLRLIYYSQIVNDFQKGDIAEGYSVSREKKESFPLTVTSAQKNPTAFYLCASSIAENSGDTEAFFGQGTRLTVV.